The clone carrying this TCR beta chain was seen more than once but under ten times. Its target is not known. The data are from a study of T-cell memory formation after mild COVID-19. Regarding the study as a whole: Clones that got smaller from day 15 to 85 had even CD4/CD8, while clones growing later tipped toward CD4+.

Constant-segment primers served in 5'RACE that generated TCR alpha and TCR beta cDNA libraries bearing sample barcodes and UMIs. TCRdb ran MiXCR on the 5' RACE reads and lists one entry per CDR3 protein. The top ten hold 13% of the sample, which has roughly 350,000 distinct CDR3 sequences, around 28% seen once. Germline V gives CDR1 SGHRS, CDR2 YFSETQ. With 4 bases clipped from V and 7 bases from J, the junction kept 12 bases outside the gene matches. This CDR3 comprises 15 residues. This rearrangement joins TRBV5-1 to TRBJ2-5; 8 bases align to TRBD2. The receptor's source is an adult woman who had mild COVID-19 (a few samples of this study predate the infection). Cell type and time point are not known. Sequencing input: PBMCs or a T cell subset sorted from them (not recorded which). The CDR3 loop is CASSLSAGVSGTQYF. The CDR3 DNA is TGCGCCAGCAGCCTGTCAGCGGGGGTCTCTGGGACCCAGTACTTC.